This TCR beta chain was profiled in a study of Ad26.COV2.S vaccination and SARS-CoV-2 variants. The assay was immunoSEQ multiplex PCR, and TCRdb's table has in-frame clones only and misses some. This table holds around 300,000 clones, approximately 90% found once. Indicated treatment: approximately 18 received Ad26.COV2.S at low or high dose, single or two shots; 5 received placebo; per-sample allocation not given. Sampling was done on day 63 after the first vaccine or placebo injection. CDR1 is SGHTA, CDR2 FQGNSA, per germline. The CDR3 spans 15 residues. Trimming cost V 5 bases and J 2 bases; bases outside gene matches: 5.

The sample here was peripheral blood, taken in a trial of Ad26.COV2.S vaccine versus placebo. This receptor was taken from a person between 18 and 60 years old who received the Ad26.COV2.S COVID-19 vaccine or a placebo. This chain connects TRBV7-2 to TRBJ2-1, with 8 bases that match TRBD1. For the CDR3, the DNA is TGTGCCAGCAGCCCTAGGACAGGGCCCTACAATGAGCAGTTCTTC. Protein product: CASSPRTGPYNEQFF.